Each of the 15 T cell receptor beta chains below was sequenced from the same sample in a study of blood T cell repertoires in COVID-19. Assay: immunoSEQ multiplex PCR; the TCRdb copy retains only in-frame clones and omits some. This table holds some 160,000 clones, 79% found once. Sample: peripheral blood. The receptors were gathered from a man aged 50 or older with active or convalescent COVID-19.

The rearrangement uses TRBV29-1 and TRBJ1-4; TRBD1 matches 7 bases. J gave up 8 bases and V 4 bases, and 7 bases lay outside the gene matches. In germline, CDR1 is SQVTM, CDR2 ANQGSEA. This CDR3 has 13 amino acids. The CDR3 coding sequence is TGCAGCGTTGCAGACAGGGCCGGCGAAAAACTGTTTTTT. Residues: CSVADRAGEKLFF. Combining the CDR3 with reference TRBV29-1 and TRBJ1-4 gives the whole variable domain SAVISQKPSRDICQRGTSLTIQCQVDSQVTMMFWYRQQPGQSLTLIATANQGSEATYESGFVIDKFPISRPNLTFSTLTVSNMSPEDSSIYLCSVADRAGEKLFFGSGTQLSVL.

This sequence joins TRBV2 and TRBJ1-2; 9 bases align to TRBD1. Trimming at V came to 7 bases and at J to 3 bases, leaving 6 bases not matched to a gene. CDR1 is SNHLY and CDR2 is FYNNEI in the germline V gene. The CDR3 consists of 14 residues. The CDR3 reads CASKPTGGYYGYTF. The DNA of the CDR3 is TGTGCCAGCAAACCCACAGGGGGCTACTATGGCTACACCTTC. Based on the CDR3 plus reference TRBV2 and TRBJ1-2, the full variable domain is EPEVTQTPSHQVTQMGQEVILRCVPISNHLYFYWYRQILGQKVEFLVSFYNNEISEKSEIFDDQFSVERPDGSNFTLKIRSTKLEDSAMYFCASKPTGGYYGYTFGSGTRLTVV.

The table lists this clone with a few counts. This sequence joins TRBV11-3 and TRBJ2-1, with D unresolved. V was pared by 6 bases and J by 0 bases, with 6 bases between. CDR1 and CDR2 from the germline V gene are SGHNT and YENEEA. The CDR3 contains 13 residues. CDR3 coding DNA: TGTGCCAGCAGTCGTAGCTCCTACAATGAGCAGTTCTTC. Translating gives CASSRSSYNEQFF.

The chain recombines TRBV6-5 with TRBJ1-1; TRBD1 agrees at 8 bases. This CDR3 is built from 15 residues. Germline values: CDR1 MNHEY, CDR2 SVGAGI. V was clipped by 1 base and J by 4 bases; unmatched bases: 5. The CDR3 sequence is CASSYYRTGSTEAFF. CDR3 coding DNA: TGTGCCAGCAGTTACTATCGGACAGGGAGCACTGAAGCTTTCTTT.

V and J are TRBV29-1 and TRBJ2-5; D is perhaps TRBD2 (6 bases). CDR1 SQVTM and CDR2 ANQGSEA come from the germline V gene. Trimming removed 0 bases at V and 2 bases at J, with 16 bases between. The CDR3 contains 16 residues. The CDR3 sequence is CSVEELEGRAQETQYF. CDR3 bases: TGCAGCGTTGAAGAGTTGGAGGGCAGGGCGCAAGAGACCCAGTACTTC.

V is TRBV19 and J is TRBJ1-2; TRBD1 might be the D (5 bases). Trimming left V 2 bases short and J 6 bases short, with 7 bases between. Per the germline V gene, CDR1 is LNHDA and CDR2 is SQIVND (reference sequence). The CDR3 covers 12 residues. For the CDR3, the DNA is TGTGCCAGTAGTATAAACAGGCATGGCTACACCTTC. Translated, it gives CASSINRHGYTF.

The chain is built from TRBV6-5 and TRBJ1-6, with 7 bases matching TRBD1. V shed 2 bases, J shed 8 bases, and the junction held 6 bases outside the gene matches. The CDR3 sequence is 15 residues long. Germline V gives CDR1 MNHEY, CDR2 SVGAGI. CDR3 residues: CASSYRGQSDSPLHF. Written as DNA, the CDR3 is TGTGCCAGCAGTTACAGGGGGCAAAGCGATTCACCCCTCCACTTT.

J is TRBJ2-1 and V is TRBV29-1, with D unresolved. Trimming took off 2 bases at V and 11 bases at J, with 7 bases between the two ends. From germline, CDR1 is SQVTM and CDR2 ANQGSEA. The CDR3 has 10 amino acids. Written as DNA, the CDR3 is TGCAGCGTTGAAAGACTCCAGCAGTTCTTC. It specifies CSVERLQQFF.

The chain has TRBV11-3 and TRBJ2-1, with a weak D call TRBD1 (5 bases). V lost 1 base, J lost 0 bases, and 16 bases lay in between. The CDR3 has 18 amino acids. Germline V gene sequence: CDR1 SGHNT, CDR2 YENEEA. The CDR3 coding sequence is TGTGCCAGCAGCTTAGTGGGGCCCTTGCTCAGCTCCTACAATGAGCAGTTCTTC. Translated, it gives CASSLVGPLLSSYNEQFF.

The V gene is TRBV9, the J gene TRBJ2-5, with 7 bases fitting TRBD1. The germline V gene encodes CDR1 SGDLS and CDR2 YYNGEE. This CDR3 region has 13 residues. The V gene end was trimmed by 4 bases and the J gene end by 4 bases; junction bases not matched to a gene: 4. CDR3 in amino acids: CASSSNRGETQYF. CDR3 bases: TGTGCCAGCAGCTCGAACAGGGGAGAGACCCAGTACTTC.

The chain links TRBV3-1 (or the pseudogene TRBV3-2) to TRBJ2-1; TRBD2 agrees at 15 bases. Germline V gene lookup returns CDR1 LGHDT and CDR2 YNNKEL (reference sequence). V dropped 1 base and J dropped 9; count of bases not matched to a gene: 1. The length of the CDR3 is 15 residues. CDR3 residues: CASSQGGLAGGEQFF. CDR3 DNA: TGTGCCAGCAGCCAAGGGGGACTAGCGGGAGGTGAGCAGTTCTTC.

The CDR3 sequence is CASSLILRGSPHHEQYF. The DNA of the CDR3 is TGTGCCAGCAGTTTAATCTTACGGGGGTCCCCCCACCACGAGCAGTACTTC. This chain joins TRBV28 and TRBJ2-7, with D perhaps TRBD2 (6 bases). The ends were cut back, 2 bases at V and 5 bases at J, with 22 bases in the middle. CDR3 length: 17 amino acids. CDR1 and CDR2 (germline): MDHEN, SYDVKM.

The chain employs TRBV10-3 and TRBJ2-7, with 8 positions matching TRBD1. With 5 bases clipped from V and 3 bases from J, the junction kept 6 bases outside the gene matches. Germline-derived CDR1 and CDR2 are ENHRY and SYGVKD. The length of the CDR3 is 14 residues. In DNA, the CDR3 is TGTGCCATCAGTCGCGGGACAGGTGACTACGAGCAGTACTTC. This translates into CAISRGTGDYEQYF.

This clone was counted only a few times. The rearrangement joins TRBV29-1 to TRBJ2-1, with 10 bases aligning to TRBD2. CDR3 size: 11 residues. Germline lookup yields CDR1 SQVTM and CDR2 ANQGSEA. V was clipped by 6 bases and J by 8 bases; unmatched bases: 1. This CDR3 is CSVAGGYEQFF. Written as DNA, the CDR3 is TGCAGCGTAGCGGGAGGGTATGAGCAGTTCTTC.

The chain combines TRBV27 with TRBJ2-3; TRBD2 might be the D (6 bases). The CDR3 has 15 amino acids. Trimming removed 6 bases from V and 2 bases from J, with 15 bases in between. Germline values: CDR1 MNHEY, CDR2 SMNVEV (reference sequence). The DNA of the CDR3 is TGTGCCAGCAGCCTAATAGGAGGGCCCACAGATACGCAGTATTTT. This encodes CASSLIGGPTDTQYF.